This TCR beta chain comes out of a study of control samples from healthy donors and cancer patients. Sequencing used immunoSEQ multiplex PCR; TCRdb keeps in-frame clones, though not all of them. The repertoire has hundreds of thousands of clones, roughly four fifths of them found once; the top ten carry about 14%. The CDR3 has 14 residues. The ends were cut back, 3 bases at V and 3 bases at J, with 8 bases in the middle. The germline V gene encodes CDR1 SEHNR and CDR2 FQNEAQ (reference sequence). Material for sequencing was PBMCs. The rearrangement joins TRBV7-9 to TRBJ2-2; D is unclear. This clonotype was sampled from a woman aged 60-75 years with lung cancer. Here the CDR3 reads CASSFTRDTGELFF. CDR3 in DNA: TGTGCCAGCAGCTTTACGAGAGACACCGGGGAGCTGTTTTTT.